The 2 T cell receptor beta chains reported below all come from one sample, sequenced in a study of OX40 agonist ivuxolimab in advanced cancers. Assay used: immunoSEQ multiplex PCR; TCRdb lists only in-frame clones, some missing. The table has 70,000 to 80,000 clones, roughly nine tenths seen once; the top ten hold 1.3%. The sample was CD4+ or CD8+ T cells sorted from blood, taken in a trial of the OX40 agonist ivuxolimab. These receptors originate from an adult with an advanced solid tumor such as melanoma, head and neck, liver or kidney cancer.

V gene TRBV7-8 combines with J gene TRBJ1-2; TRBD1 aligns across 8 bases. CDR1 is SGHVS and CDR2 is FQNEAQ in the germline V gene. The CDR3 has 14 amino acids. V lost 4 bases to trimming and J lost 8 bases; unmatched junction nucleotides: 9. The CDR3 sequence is CASSSKRQGSGYTF. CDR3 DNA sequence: TGTGCCAGCAGCTCAAAACGACAGGGGTCCGGCTACACCTTC.

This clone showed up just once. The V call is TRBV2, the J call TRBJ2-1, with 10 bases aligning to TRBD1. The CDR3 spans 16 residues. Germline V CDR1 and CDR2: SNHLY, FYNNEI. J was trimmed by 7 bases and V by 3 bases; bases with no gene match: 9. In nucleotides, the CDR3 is TGTGCCAGCAGTGAGTCTCGGACAGGGGGGATGAATGAGCAGTTCTTC. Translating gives CASSESRTGGMNEQFF. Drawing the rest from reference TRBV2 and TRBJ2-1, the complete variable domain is EPEVTQTPSHQVTQMGQEVILRCVPISNHLYFYWYRQILGQKVEFLVSFYNNEISEKSEIFDDQFSVERPDGSNFTLKIRSTKLEDSAMYFCASSESRTGGMNEQFFGPGTRLTVL.